A selection of T cell receptor beta chains follows, all from one sample in a study of T cell responses to AZD1222 COVID-19 vaccine. Measured with immunoSEQ multiplex PCR; TCRdb has only the in-frame clones, and not every one. The sample includes 90,000 to 130,000 clones, 92% of them seen just once. The specimen comprised peripheral blood, sampled on day 0 of AZD1222 vaccination. The receptors were sampled from an adult in good health. The CDR3 runs from the conserved cysteine through the conserved F or W. The D gene is left open where the match is weak. Clone size is not always given. Where it is, it says once, few, many or a class for expanded clones.

>TRBV7-5|.|TRBJ1-2|once
CARSLGGLPGYTF
TGTGCCAGAAGCTTAGGGGGGCTACCTGGCTACACCTTC
>TRBV3-1/TRBV3-2|.|TRBJ2-5|.
CASSRQQETQYF
TGTGCCAGCAGCCGGCAACAAGAGACCCAGTACTTC
>TRBV4-1|.|TRBJ1-5|.
CASSQVPVYSNQPQHF
TGCGCCAGCAGCCAAGTACCGGTTTATAGCAATCAGCCCCAGCATTTT
>TRBV7-2|.|TRBJ2-5|once
CASSLGGPQETQYF
TGTGCCAGCAGCTTAGGCGGGCCGCAAGAGACCCAGTACTTC
>TRBV6-5|TRBD1|TRBJ1-2|.
CASTLTGGYGYTF
TGTGCCAGCACCCTAACAGGGGGCTATGGCTACACCTTC
>TRBV7-2|TRBD1|TRBJ1-4|.
CASRKGQVNEKLFF
TGTGCCAGCAGAAAGGGACAGGTTAACGAAAAACTGTTTTTT
>TRBV19|TRBD2|TRBJ2-5|once
CASSISVGLLGETQYF
TGTGCCAGTAGTATAAGTGTGGGACTACTAGGGGAGACCCAGTACTTC
>TRBV2|.|TRBJ1-1|.
CASTSQAGNTEAFF
TGTGCCAGCACCTCACAGGCCGGGAACACTGAAGCTTTCTTT
>TRBV5-6|.|TRBJ1-2|.
CASSLVALGVSYGYTF
TGTGCCAGCAGCTTAGTGGCGCTGGGGGTGAGCTATGGCTACACCTTC
>TRBV7-3|.|TRBJ2-2|.
CASSLSAIGELFF
TGTGCCAGCAGCTTAAGTGCCATCGGGGAGCTGTTTTTT
>TRBV28|.|TRBJ1-2|.
CASELNYGYTF
TGTGCCAGTGAATTAAATTATGGCTACACCTTC
>TRBV6-5|TRBD2|TRBJ2-5|.
CASYSGGQETQYF
TGTGCCTCATACTCGGGGGGCCAAGAGACCCAGTACTTC
>TRBV24-1|TRBD1|TRBJ2-7|.
CATSDGGGQGRYEQYF
TGTGCCACCAGTGATGGGGGGGGACAGGGGCGATACGAGCAGTACTTC
>TRBV5-1|.|TRBJ2-7|.
CASSFYLVDNPGEQYF
TGCGCCAGCAGCTTCTATTTGGTAGACAACCCGGGGGAGCAGTACTTC
>TRBV5-4|TRBD1|TRBJ1-2|.
CASSWGTGDGYTF
TGTGCCAGCAGCTGGGGGACAGGGGATGGCTACACCTTC
>TRBV6-4|TRBD2|TRBJ2-3|.
CASSERAGGGDTQYF
TGTGCCAGCAGTGAAAGAGCGGGGGGCGGAGATACGCAGTATTTT
>TRBV7-9|.|TRBJ2-7|.
CALGSTYEQYF
TGTGCCTTAGGGTCGACCTACGAGCAGTACTTC
>TRBV5-6|TRBD2|TRBJ2-3|.
CASSLRGGDVTSTDTQYF
TGTGCCAGCAGCTTACGGGGGGGCGACGTAACTAGCACAGATACGCAGTATTTT
>TRBV5-4|.|TRBJ1-4|.
CASSTYGGEGFF
TGTGCCAGCAGCACCTACGGGGGGGAAGGGTTTTTT
>TRBV9|TRBD1|TRBJ1-2|.
CASRAPLGTATNYGYTF
TGTGCCAGCAGAGCACCCTTAGGGACAGCAACTAACTATGGCTACACCTTC
>TRBV7-8|.|TRBJ1-5|once
CASSLETGYSNQPQHF
TGTGCCAGCAGCTTAGAGACAGGCTATAGCAATCAGCCCCAGCATTTT
>TRBV28|TRBD1|TRBJ1-2|.
CASSKGTGWGTF
TGTGCCAGCAGCAAGGGGACAGGGTGGGGTACCTTC